The entry below describes one T cell receptor (beta chain). As handled by the study authors: Nucleated cell number was recorded as an estimate derived from reference gene primer amplification. Assay: immunoSEQ multiplex PCR; the TCRdb copy retains only in-frame clones and omits some. The DNA was the basis for D and trimming; V, J and clone size are from that table. The table has some 130,000 clones, 84% seen once. The V end was cut by 3 bases, the J end by 0 bases, with 12 bases between. The CDR3 runs to 16 residues. Per the germline V gene, CDR1 is SGHVS and CDR2 is FQNEAQ. The data are from a study of blood T cell repertoires in COVID-19. Study as a whole: Collection of acute and convalescent COVID-19 samples took place in the United States, Italy and Spain.

This clonotype was obtained from a man aged 40-50 years with acute COVID-19. The chain employs TRBV7-8 and TRBJ1-3; tentative D call: TRBD1 (6 bases). The sequenced sample consisted of PBMCs or T cells enriched from blood (not recorded which). CDR3 coding DNA: TGTGCCAGCAGCTTGGGGGGGCAGAGCTCTGGAAACACCATATATTTT. Amino acids: CASSLGGQSSGNTIYF. The complete variable domain, with remaining parts taken from reference TRBV7-8 and TRBJ1-3, reads GAGVSQSPRYKVAKRGQDVALRCDPISGHVSLFWYQQALGQGPEFLTYFQNEAQLDKSGLPSDRFFAERPEGSVSTLKIQRTQQEDSAVYLCASSLGGQSSGNTIYFGEGSWLTVV.